This T cell receptor (beta chain) was retrieved from a study of CD8 T cells in Susac syndrome. Random hexamers were used to reverse transcribe an amount of about 0.5 to 1 ug RNA. Amplification of TCR beta CDR3 across 54 Vbeta and 13 Jbeta was performed with immunoSEQ multiplex PCR. TCRdb used MiXCR to reprocess the immunoSEQ multiplex PCR reads, holding one entry per CDR3 protein. The sample yields 150,000 to 200,000 distinct CDR3 sequences, approximately 96% seen once. CDR3 length: 17 residues. Germline loops: CDR1 KGHSH, CDR2 LQKENI. After removal of 0 bases from V and 8 bases from J, the junction contained 11 bases not matched to a gene.

The specimen was CD8+ T cells from PBMCs. This chain joins TRBV18 and TRBJ2-1, with 9 bases that match TRBD2. This receptor was obtained from a human donor with multiple sclerosis. CDR3 coding DNA: TGTGCCAGCTCACCACCGAGCGGGAGGTTGGGGGAACATGAGCAGTTCTTC. As protein: CASSPPSGRLGEHEQFF.